The entry below gives a single T cell receptor (beta chain) sequence along with its context. This entry belongs to a study of blood T cell repertoires in COVID-19. Background on the study: From the United States, Italy and Spain came samples of acute and convalescent COVID-19. Nucleic acid was either cDNA or gDNA, and it came from T cells, B-cell-depleted T cells, or PBMCs.

TCRdb's table, derived via immunoSEQ multiplex PCR, lists solely in-frame clones and lacks some. The sample records about 120,000 clones, approximately 87% being singletons. V gave up 5 bases and J gave up 4 bases; unmatched junction bases: 6. The CDR3 runs 16 residues. Germline values: CDR1 PRHDT, CDR2 FYEKMQ (reference sequence). The sample comprised peripheral blood. The sequence came from a man younger than 45 with acute or convalescent COVID-19. The gene calls are TRBV13 and TRBJ2-2, with 11 bases identical to TRBD2. CDR3 sequence: CASSPLAGGFTGELFF. The CDR3 bases are TGTGCCAGCAGCCCCCTAGCGGGGGGCTTCACCGGGGAGCTGTTTTTT.